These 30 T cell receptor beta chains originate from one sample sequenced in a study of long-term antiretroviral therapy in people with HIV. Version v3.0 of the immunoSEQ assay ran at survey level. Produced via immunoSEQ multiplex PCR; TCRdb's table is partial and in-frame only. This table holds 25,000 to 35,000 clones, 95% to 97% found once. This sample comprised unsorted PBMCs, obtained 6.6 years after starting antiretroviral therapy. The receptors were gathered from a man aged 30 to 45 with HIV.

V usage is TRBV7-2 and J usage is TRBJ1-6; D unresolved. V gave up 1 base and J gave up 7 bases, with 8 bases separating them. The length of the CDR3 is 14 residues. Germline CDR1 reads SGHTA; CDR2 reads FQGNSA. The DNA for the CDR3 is TGTGCCAGCAGCTTAGACGGGTACAATTCACCCCTCCACTTT. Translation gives CASSLDGYNSPLHF.

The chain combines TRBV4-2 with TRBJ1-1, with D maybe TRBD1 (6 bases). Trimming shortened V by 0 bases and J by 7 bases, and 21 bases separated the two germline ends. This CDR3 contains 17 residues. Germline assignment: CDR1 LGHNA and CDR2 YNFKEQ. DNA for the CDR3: TGTGCCAGCAGCCAAGAGTTCCGGGACAAGTCATATAGTGAAGCTTTCTTT. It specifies CASSQEFRDKSYSEAFF.

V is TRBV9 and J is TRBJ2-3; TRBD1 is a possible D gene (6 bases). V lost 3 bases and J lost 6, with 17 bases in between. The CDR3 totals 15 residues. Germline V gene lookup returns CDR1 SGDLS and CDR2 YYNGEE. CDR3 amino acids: CASSAWDTWGDTQYF. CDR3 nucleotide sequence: TGTGCCAGCAGCGCTTGGGACACGTGGGGGGATACGCAGTATTTT.

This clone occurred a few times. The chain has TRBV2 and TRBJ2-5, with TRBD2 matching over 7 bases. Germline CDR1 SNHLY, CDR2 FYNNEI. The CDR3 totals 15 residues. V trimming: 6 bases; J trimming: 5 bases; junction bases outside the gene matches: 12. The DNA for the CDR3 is TGTGCCAGCAGCATGGGGACTACGCGAGGGGAGACCCAGTACTTC. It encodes CASSMGTTRGETQYF.

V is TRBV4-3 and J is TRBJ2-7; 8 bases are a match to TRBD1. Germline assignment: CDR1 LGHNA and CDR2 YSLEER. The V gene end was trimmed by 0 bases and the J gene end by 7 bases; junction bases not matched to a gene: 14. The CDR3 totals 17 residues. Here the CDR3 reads CASSQEVPGQGRSEQYF. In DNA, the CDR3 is TGCGCCAGCAGCCAAGAAGTCCCAGGACAGGGCCGGTCGGAGCAGTACTTC.

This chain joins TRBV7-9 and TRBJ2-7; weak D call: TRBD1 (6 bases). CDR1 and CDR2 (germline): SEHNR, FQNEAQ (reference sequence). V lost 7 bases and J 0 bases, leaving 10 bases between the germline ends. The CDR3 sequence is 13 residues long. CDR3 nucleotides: TGTGCCAGCACTCAGGGGAGCTCCTACGAGCAGTACTTC. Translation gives CASTQGSSYEQYF.

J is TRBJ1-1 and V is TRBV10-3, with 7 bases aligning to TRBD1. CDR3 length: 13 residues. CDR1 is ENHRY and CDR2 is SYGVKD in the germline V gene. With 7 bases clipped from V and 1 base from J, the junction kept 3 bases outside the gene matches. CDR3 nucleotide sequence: TGTGCCATCATTGGGACAGAGAACACTGAAGCTTTCTTT. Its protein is CAIIGTENTEAFF.

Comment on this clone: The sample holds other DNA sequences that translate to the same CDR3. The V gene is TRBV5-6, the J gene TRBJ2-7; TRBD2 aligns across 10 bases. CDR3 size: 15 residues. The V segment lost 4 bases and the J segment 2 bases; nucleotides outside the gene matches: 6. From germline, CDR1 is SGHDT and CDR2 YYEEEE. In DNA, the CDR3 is TGTGCCAGCAGCCTCGGACTAGCGGAGGCCTACGAGCAGTACTTC. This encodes CASSLGLAEAYEQYF. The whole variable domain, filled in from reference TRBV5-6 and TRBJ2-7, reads DAGVTQSPTHLIKTRGQQVTLRCSPKSGHDTVSWYQQALGQGPQFIFQYYEEEERQRGNFPDRFSGHQFPNYSSELNVNALLLGDSALYLCASSLGLAEAYEQYFGPGTRLTVT.

The CDR3 loop is CASSLGGTGNQPQHF. DNA of the CDR3: TGTGCCAGCAGCTTGGGAGGGACAGGGAATCAGCCCCAGCATTTT. The gene calls are TRBV5-4 and TRBJ1-5; 9 bases fit TRBD1. Germline V gene sequence: CDR1 SGHNT, CDR2 YYREEE (reference sequence). The V gene end was trimmed by 0 bases and the J gene end by 4 bases; junction bases not matched to a gene: 2. The CDR3 is 15 amino acids.

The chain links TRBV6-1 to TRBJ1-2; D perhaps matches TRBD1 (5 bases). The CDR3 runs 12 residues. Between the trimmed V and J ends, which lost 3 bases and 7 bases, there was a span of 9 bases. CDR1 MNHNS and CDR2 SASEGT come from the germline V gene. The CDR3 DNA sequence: TGTGCCAGCAGTGATCAAGGGGCTGGCTACACCTTC. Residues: CASSDQGAGYTF.

Here the CDR3 DNA reads TGTGCCGCCAAGGGGTTGGATGGCTACACCTTC. Residues: CAAKGLDGYTF. The chain recombines TRBV2 with TRBJ1-2, with a weak D call TRBD1 (5 bases). Germline CDR1 and CDR2: SNHLY and FYNNEI. Trimming cost V 11 bases and J 6 bases, with 13 bases left between them. This CDR3 is built from 11 residues.

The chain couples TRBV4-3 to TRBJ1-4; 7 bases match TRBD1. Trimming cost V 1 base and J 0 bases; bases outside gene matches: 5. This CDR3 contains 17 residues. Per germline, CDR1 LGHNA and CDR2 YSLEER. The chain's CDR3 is CASSQVRDSATNEKLFF. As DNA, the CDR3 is TGCGCCAGCAGCCAAGTTAGGGACAGTGCAACTAATGAAAAACTGTTTTTT.

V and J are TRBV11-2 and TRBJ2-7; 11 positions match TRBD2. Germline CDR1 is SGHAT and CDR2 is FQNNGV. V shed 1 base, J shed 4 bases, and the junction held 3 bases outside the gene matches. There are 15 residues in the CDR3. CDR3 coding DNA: TGTGCCAGCAGCTTAGTCACTAGCGGGAGTTACGAGCAGTACTTC. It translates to CASSLVTSGSYEQYF.

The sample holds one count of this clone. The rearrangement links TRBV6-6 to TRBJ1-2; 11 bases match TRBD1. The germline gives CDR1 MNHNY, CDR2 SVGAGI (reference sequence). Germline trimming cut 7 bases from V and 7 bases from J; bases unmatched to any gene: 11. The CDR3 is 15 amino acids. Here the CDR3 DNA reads TGTGCCAGCACCCGGACAGGGGGCGATTTTTCTGGCTACACCTTC. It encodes CASTRTGGDFSGYTF.

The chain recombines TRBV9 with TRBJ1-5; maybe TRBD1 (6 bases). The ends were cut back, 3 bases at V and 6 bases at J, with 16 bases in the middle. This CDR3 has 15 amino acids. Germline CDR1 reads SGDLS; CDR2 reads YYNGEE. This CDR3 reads CASSAGGGAGQPQHF. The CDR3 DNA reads TGTGCCAGCAGCGCCGGAGGGGGGGCGGGTCAGCCCCAGCATTTT.

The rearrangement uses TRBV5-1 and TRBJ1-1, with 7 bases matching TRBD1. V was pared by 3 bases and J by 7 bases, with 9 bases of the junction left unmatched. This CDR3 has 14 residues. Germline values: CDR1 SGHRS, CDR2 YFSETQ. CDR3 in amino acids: CASSSNSGGDEAFF. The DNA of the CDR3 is TGCGCCAGCAGCTCCAATTCAGGGGGGGATGAAGCTTTCTTT.

This chain's CDR3 is CASSQDEQGDEQYF. The DNA of the CDR3 is TGCGCCAGCAGCCAAGATGAACAGGGGGACGAGCAGTACTTC. This chain links TRBV4-1 with TRBJ2-7; 8 bases agree with TRBD1. Trimming at V came to 0 bases and at J to 5 bases, leaving 3 bases not matched to a gene. In germline, CDR1 is MGHRA, CDR2 YSYEKL. The CDR3 runs 14 residues.

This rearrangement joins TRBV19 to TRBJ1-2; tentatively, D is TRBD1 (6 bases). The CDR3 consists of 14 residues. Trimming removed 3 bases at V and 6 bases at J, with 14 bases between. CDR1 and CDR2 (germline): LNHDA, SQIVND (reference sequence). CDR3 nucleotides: TGTGCCAGTAGTATCGGTGGCAGGGGAGATGGCTACACCTTC. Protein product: CASSIGGRGDGYTF.

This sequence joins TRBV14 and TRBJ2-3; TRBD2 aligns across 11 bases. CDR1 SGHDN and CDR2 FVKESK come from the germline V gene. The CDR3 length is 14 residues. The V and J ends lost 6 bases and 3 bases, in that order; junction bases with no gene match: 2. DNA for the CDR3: TGTGCCAGCAGACTAGCGGGGGCTACAGATACGCAGTATTTT. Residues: CASRLAGATDTQYF.

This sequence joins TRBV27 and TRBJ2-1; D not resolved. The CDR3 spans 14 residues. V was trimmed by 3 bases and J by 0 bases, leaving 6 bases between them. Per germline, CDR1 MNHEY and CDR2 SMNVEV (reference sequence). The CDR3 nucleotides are TGTGCCAGCAGTTTGGGAAGCTCCTACAATGAGCAGTTCTTC. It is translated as CASSLGSSYNEQFF.

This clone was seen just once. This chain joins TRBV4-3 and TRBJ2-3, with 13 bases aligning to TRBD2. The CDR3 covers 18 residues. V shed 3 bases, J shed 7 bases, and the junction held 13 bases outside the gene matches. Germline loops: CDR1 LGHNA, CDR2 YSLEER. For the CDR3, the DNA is TGCGCCAGCAGCCAGTCTACTAGCGGGGGGGCCCATCCGAATACGCAGTATTTT. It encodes CASSQSTSGGAHPNTQYF.

For the CDR3, the DNA is TGCGCCAGCAGCCCAATCCAAACACGGTCCCTCGGGGAGCTGTTTTTT. Its protein is CASSPIQTRSLGELFF. The chain employs TRBV5-1 and TRBJ2-2, with unresolved D. Trimming pared 4 bases from V and 7 bases from J, leaving 20 bases between. The CDR3 contains 16 residues. CDR1 is SGHRS and CDR2 is YFSETQ in the germline V gene.

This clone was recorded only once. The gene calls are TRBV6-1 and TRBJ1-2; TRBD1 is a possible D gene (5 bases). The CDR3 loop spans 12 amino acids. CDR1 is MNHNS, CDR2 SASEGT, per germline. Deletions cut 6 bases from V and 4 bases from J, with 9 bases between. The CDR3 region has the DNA TGTGCCAGCAGGTCGACAGCCTATGGCTACACCTTC. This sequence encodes CASRSTAYGYTF.

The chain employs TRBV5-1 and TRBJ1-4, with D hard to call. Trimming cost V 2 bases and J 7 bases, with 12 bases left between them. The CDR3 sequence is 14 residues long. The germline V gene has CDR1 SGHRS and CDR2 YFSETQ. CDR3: CASSLIGRGEKLFF. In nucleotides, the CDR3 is TGCGCCAGCAGCTTAATTGGCCGAGGTGAAAAACTGTTTTTT.

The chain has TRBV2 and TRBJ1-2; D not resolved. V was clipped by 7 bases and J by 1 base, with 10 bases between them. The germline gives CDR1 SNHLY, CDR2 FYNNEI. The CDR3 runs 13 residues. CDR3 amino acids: CASNPGNNYGYTF. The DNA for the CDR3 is TGTGCCAGCAATCCAGGCAATAACTATGGCTACACCTTC. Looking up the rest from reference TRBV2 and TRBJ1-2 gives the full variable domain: EPEVTQTPSHQVTQMGQEVILRCVPISNHLYFYWYRQILGQKVEFLVSFYNNEISEKSEIFDDQFSVERPDGSNFTLKIRSTKLEDSAMYFCASNPGNNYGYTFGSGTRLTVV.

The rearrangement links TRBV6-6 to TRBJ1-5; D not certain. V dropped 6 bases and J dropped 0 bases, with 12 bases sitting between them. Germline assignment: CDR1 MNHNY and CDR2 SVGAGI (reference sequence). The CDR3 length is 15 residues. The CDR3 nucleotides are TGTGCCAGCAGGCCCCCCGCTGCTAGCAATCAGCCCCAGCATTTT. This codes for CASRPPAASNQPQHF.

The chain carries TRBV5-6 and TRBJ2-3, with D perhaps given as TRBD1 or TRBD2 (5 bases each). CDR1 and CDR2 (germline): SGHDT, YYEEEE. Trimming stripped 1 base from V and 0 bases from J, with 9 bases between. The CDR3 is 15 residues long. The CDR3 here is CASSLTGPSTDTQYF. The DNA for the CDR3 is TGTGCCAGCAGCTTGACGGGACCTAGCACAGATACGCAGTATTTT.

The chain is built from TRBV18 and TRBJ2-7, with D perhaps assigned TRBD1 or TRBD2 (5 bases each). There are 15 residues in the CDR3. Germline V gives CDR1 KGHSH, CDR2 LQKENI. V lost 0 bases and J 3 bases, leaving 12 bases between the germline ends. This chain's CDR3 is CASSPPGRGNYEQYF. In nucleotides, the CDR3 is TGTGCCAGCTCACCACCGGGTCGGGGCAACTACGAGCAGTACTTC.

CDR3 loop: CAWSVRGRGEAFF. Here the CDR3 DNA reads TGTGCCTGGAGTGTACGCGGGCGTGGGGAAGCTTTCTTT. The V gene is TRBV30, the J gene TRBJ1-1; D is uncertain. This CDR3 is 13 amino acids long. The V end lost 0 bases, the J end lost 8 bases, and 13 bases lay between the germline ends. From germline, CDR1 is GTSNPN and CDR2 SVGIG (reference sequence).

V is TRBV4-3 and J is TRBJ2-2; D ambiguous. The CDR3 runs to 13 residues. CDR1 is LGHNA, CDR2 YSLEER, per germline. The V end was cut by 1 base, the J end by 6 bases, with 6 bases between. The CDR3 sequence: CASSQVAPGELFF. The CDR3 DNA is TGCGCCAGCAGCCAAGTCGCCCCCGGGGAGCTGTTTTTT.